This T cell receptor beta chain was recorded in a study of cytomegalovirus exposure and HLA in healthy donors. Findings and limits, study-wide: Associated with cytomegalovirus, according to the listing, were 150 to 200 TCR beta chains. An analysis done earlier found most TCR beta V segments productive about 87% or about 30% of the time. The later analysis indicated that the majority of CMV-associated TCR beta chains appeared HLA-restricted.

Sampled while nominally healthy, donors likely had unrecorded immune exposures. Remarks on this clone: The antigen remains unidentified.

PCR involved 60 Vbeta and 13 Jbeta primers. TCRdb's copy holds only in-frame clones and misses some; the assay was immunoSEQ multiplex PCR. Seen here are 100,000 to 120,000 clones, around 79% observed once, and the top ten hold roughly 1.2%. Sequencing input: PBMCs. The source is a woman aged 25 to 45 in good health and CMV-seronegative.

This chain's CDR3 is CASRLAGPRYGELFF. For the CDR3, the DNA is TGCGCCAGCAGGTTGGCAGGGCCTCGGTACGGGGAGCTGTTTTTT. The chain is built from TRBV4-3 and TRBJ2-2, with D perhaps matching TRBD1 (5 bases). V lost 6 bases, J lost 7 bases, and 18 bases lay in between. The CDR3 runs 15 residues. The germline V gene encodes CDR1 LGHNA and CDR2 YSLEER.